Described below is a single TCR beta chain sequence and its context. The data were taken from a study of blood T cell repertoires in COVID-19. Across the study: Both acute and convalescent COVID-19 samples were obtained from the United States, Italy and Spain. Sources were T cells, B-cell-depleted T cells, or PBMCs; the material itself was cDNA or gDNA.

Sequenced by immunoSEQ multiplex PCR; TCRdb stores in-frame clones only, minus some. This sample carries over 60,000 clones, approximately 90% of them seen once, and the ten largest clones take roughly 6.3%. Trimming left V 0 bases short and J 4 bases short, with 10 bases between. The CDR3 totals 14 residues. CDR1 and CDR2 (germline): LGHNA, YSLEER. Sequences were obtained from peripheral blood. The source is a woman older than 75 with active COVID-19. This rearrangement joins TRBV4-3 to TRBJ2-7, with a tentative D call TRBD2 (5 bases). In DNA form, the CDR3 reads TGCGCCAGCAGCCAAGATCTAAGACTATACGAGCAGTACTTC. Protein sequence: CASSQDLRLYEQYF.